The clone carrying this TCR beta chain was seen only a few times. The antigen is undetermined. These data belong to a study of CD8+ T cells in alopecia areata. About the study: Each of the treated patients was given oral tofacitinib, 5 to 10 mg twice daily, for moderate-to-severe alopecia areata. Broader study findings: Against the mouse data, patients shared TCRs less clearly, possibly for HLA reasons. Scalp sequencing captures resident alphabeta T cells of normal skin too.

RNA was isolated and reverse transcribed to cDNA, the sequencing template. The protocol was immunoSEQ multiplex PCR, while the TCRdb copy is restricted to in-frame clones and leaves out a portion. In the table there are 150,000 or so clones, more than 45% of which are singletons. Germline CDR1 ENHRY, CDR2 SYGVKD. This CDR3 spans 14 amino acids. The J segment lost 5 bases and the V segment lost 2 bases, leaving 3 bases of the junction unmatched. Researchers gathered lesional scalp punch biopsies and peripheral blood from patients with alopecia areata. Sequenced material: CD4+ T cells sorted from blood. The source is a human donor with alopecia areata. The chain recombines TRBV10-3 with TRBJ2-1; 7 bases line up with TRBD1. CDR3 sequence: CAISEAGQDNEQFF. DNA of the CDR3: TGTGCCATCAGTGAGGCCGGACAGGACAATGAGCAGTTCTTC.